This T cell receptor (beta chain) was captured in a study of T-cell memory formation after mild COVID-19. For the study at large: TCR clusters were largely donor specific.

TCRdb independently ran MiXCR on the 5' RACE reads; one entry per CDR3 protein. The sample includes fewer than 400,000 distinct CDR3 sequences, roughly 15% of them seen just once. General study results and limits: Detection of some responders pre-infection suggested pre-existing cross-reactive memory T cells participated. CD4/CD8 balance held among clones contracting day 15 to 85, and later expanders leaned CD4+.

The germline V gene has CDR1 SGHDT and CDR2 YYEEEE. The CDR3 covers 13 residues. Deletions cut 1 base from V and 3 bases from J, with 6 bases between. A word on this clonotype: Its antigen is still unknown.

The sequencing input was PBMCs or a T cell subset sorted from them (not recorded which). The clonotype was recovered from a young man who had mild COVID-19 (a few samples of this study predate the infection). Cell type and time point are not known. The rearrangement uses TRBV5-6 and TRBJ2-3, with D unclear. CDR3 amino acids: CASSLSFTDTQYF. The CDR3 coding sequence is TGTGCCAGCAGCTTGTCATTTACAGATACGCAGTATTTT. Complete variable domain (other parts from reference TRBV5-6 and TRBJ2-3): DAGVTQSPTHLIKTRGQQVTLRCSPKSGHDTVSWYQQALGQGPQFIFQYYEEEERQRGNFPDRFSGHQFPNYSSELNVNALLLGDSALYLCASSLSFTDTQYFGPGTRLTVL.